The source of this T cell receptor beta chain is a study of blood T cells in healthy people across ages. Study-level results: When set beside aged donors, long-lived donors presented more naive CD4+ cells and higher diversity. It was held that diversity estimates obtained from one million T cells represented underestimates.

Turning to this clonotype: Its antigen is as yet unknown.

The junction had 5 bases not matched to a gene; V was cut back by 1 base and J by 6 bases. The CDR3 loop spans 15 amino acids. Germline lookup yields CDR1 SEHNR and CDR2 FQNEAQ (reference sequence). With a J-beta primer mix and a sample-barcoded 5' primer, a second PCR ran roughly 6 to 12 cycles. TCRdb reanalysed the 5' RACE reads using MiXCR and keeps one entry per CDR3 protein. The profile shows about 1.4 million distinct CDR3 sequences, 55% to 75% of them singletons. This clonotype was obtained from a man aged 18 to 30 in good health. The chain recombines TRBV7-9 with TRBJ2-1; 8 positions agree with TRBD2. The sample comprised blood. The DNA of the CDR3 is TGTGCCAGCAGCTTAGGGACTACTAGCGGCAATGAGCAGTTCTTC. This codes for CASSLGTTSGNEQFF. Full variable domain (remainder filled in from reference TRBV7-9 and TRBJ2-1): DTGVSQNPRHKITKRGQNVTFRCDPISEHNRLYWYRQTLGQGPEFLTYFQNEAQLEKSRLLSDRFSAERPKGSFSTLEIQRTEQGDSAMYLCASSLGTTSGNEQFFGPGTRLTVL.